A single sample gave rise to the 26 T cell receptor beta chains below, sequenced in a study of T-cell memory formation after mild COVID-19. TCRdb called the 5' RACE reads again in MiXCR, with one record for every CDR3 protein. There are 140,000 to 150,000 distinct CDR3 sequences in the sample; about 6% occur only once, and 2% to 2.5% lies in the top ten. Source material: PBMCs or a T cell subset sorted from them (not recorded which). The receptors here all came from an adult woman who had mild COVID-19 (a few samples of this study predate the infection). Cell type and time point are not known.

This chain connects TRBV12-3 or TRBV12-4 to TRBJ2-2; 7 positions match TRBD1. The CDR3 is made up of 15 amino acids. V lost 5 bases, J lost 2 bases, and 5 bases stayed unmatched. CDR3 in amino acids: CASSKGQINTGELFF. The CDR3 DNA reads as TGTGCCAGCAGTAAGGGACAGATAAACACCGGGGAGCTGTTTTTT.

This clonotype was seen only a few times. This rearrangement joins TRBV2 to TRBJ2-7; D unresolved. The CDR3 contains 13 residues. Germline-derived CDR1 and CDR2 are SNHLY and FYNNEI. V lost 2 bases and J lost 3, with 8 bases in between. CDR3 residues: CASSETPVYEQYF. CDR3 in DNA: TGTGCCAGCAGTGAAACCCCGGTCTACGAGCAGTACTTC.

The V gene is TRBV28, the J gene TRBJ2-2, with 7 bases matching TRBD1. From germline, CDR1 is MDHEN and CDR2 SYDVKM. V was pared by 5 bases and J by 5 bases, with 8 bases of the junction left unmatched. The CDR3 is made up of 15 amino acids. The CDR3 DNA is TGTGCCAGCAGTACAGGGGCGCAGGGGACCGGGGAGCTGTTTTTT. This translates into CASSTGAQGTGELFF.

The rearrangement links TRBV12-3 or TRBV12-4 to TRBJ1-5, with a possible D match to TRBD1 (6 bases). This CDR3 has 15 amino acids. V was clipped by 2 bases and J by 4 bases, with 12 bases between them. CDR3 region: CASSLNRAGNQPQHF. The CDR3 region has the DNA TGTGCCAGCAGTTTAAACAGGGCTGGGAATCAGCCCCAGCATTTT.

This clonotype showed up just a few times. This rearrangement joins TRBV7-2 to TRBJ1-1; 7 bases fit TRBD1. Germline-derived CDR1 and CDR2 are SGHTA and FQGNSA. The length of the CDR3 is 15 residues. V dropped 1 base and J dropped 5; count of bases not matched to a gene: 7. Here the CDR3 reads CASSLEGALGTEAFF. The CDR3 region has the DNA TGTGCCAGCAGCTTAGAGGGGGCGCTTGGAACTGAAGCTTTCTTT.

Only one count was recorded for this clonotype. The chain has TRBV7-9 and TRBJ2-1; 7 bases are a match to TRBD2. Unmatched junction bases numbered 6, after V lost 4 bases and J lost 6 bases. The CDR3 has 14 residues. CDR1 is SEHNR and CDR2 is FQNEAQ in the germline V gene (reference sequence). The CDR3 here is CASSYRTSGNEQFF. CDR3 nucleotides: TGTGCCAGCAGCTACCGGACTAGTGGCAATGAGCAGTTCTTC. Filled out from reference TRBV7-9 and TRBJ2-1, the complete variable domain reads DTGVSQNPRHKITKRGQNVTFRCDPISEHNRLYWYRQTLGQGPEFLTYFQNEAQLEKSRLLSDRFSAERPKGSFSTLEIQRTEQGDSAMYLCASSYRTSGNEQFFGPGTRLTVL.

The chain joins TRBV11-2 to TRBJ2-2, with TRBD2 identical over 8 bases. V lost 5 bases to trimming and J lost 7 bases; unmatched junction nucleotides: 12. Germline V lookup: CDR1 SGHAT, CDR2 FQNNGV. This CDR3 comprises 16 residues. As DNA, the CDR3 is TGTGCCAGCAGCCGGAAAACGGGGGGGCTATTCGGGGAGCTGTTTTTT. Translation: CASSRKTGGLFGELFF.

This clonotype came up many times. CDR3 region: CASSFTYTSGYTDTQYF. CDR3 DNA sequence: TGTGCCAGCAGTTTCACCTATACTAGCGGTTACACAGATACGCAGTATTTT. V gene TRBV6-5 combines with J gene TRBJ2-3; 8 bases line up with TRBD2. This CDR3 comprises 17 residues. Germline V gives CDR1 MNHEY, CDR2 SVGAGI. The V and J ends lost 4 bases and 2 bases, in that order; junction bases with no gene match: 11.

This clonotype has more than one count but fewer than ten. The gene calls are TRBV30 and TRBJ2-5; 9 bases match TRBD1. The CDR3 consists of 14 residues. V gave up 2 bases and J gave up 4 bases; unmatched junction bases: 5. Germline CDR1 reads GTSNPN; CDR2 reads SVGIG (reference sequence). The CDR3 nucleotides read TGTGCCTGGAGTTTACAGGGGGCAGGAGAGACCCAGTACTTC. Translated: CAWSLQGAGETQYF.

At least ten counts were recorded for this clonotype. The V gene is TRBV14, the J gene TRBJ1-1; the D is unclear. V dropped 1 base and J dropped 1 base, with 13 bases sitting between them. The CDR3 is 16 residues long. Germline V gives CDR1 SGHDN, CDR2 FVKESK. CDR3 coding DNA: TGTGCCAGCAGCCAAGTGTATGGGCTGCGGAACACTGAAGCTTTCTTT. Its protein product is CASSQVYGLRNTEAFF.

This clonotype was found a few times. This chain uses TRBV24-1 with TRBJ1-2; 8 bases line up with TRBD1. CDR3 length: 14 amino acids. The J segment lost 4 bases and the V segment lost 3 bases, leaving 3 bases of the junction unmatched. The germline V gene has CDR1 KGHDR and CDR2 SFDVKD. CDR3 residues: CATSDPDRGYGYTF. The CDR3 DNA reads as TGTGCCACCAGTGATCCCGACAGGGGCTATGGCTACACCTTC.

Ten or more counts support this clonotype. The rearrangement joins TRBV5-1 to TRBJ2-3; 7 bases map to TRBD1. CDR3 length: 13 residues. CDR1 SGHRS and CDR2 YFSETQ come from the germline V gene. With 4 bases clipped from V and 5 bases from J, the junction kept 4 bases outside the gene matches. The CDR3 loop reads CASSARTGDTQYF. CDR3 sequence (DNA): TGCGCCAGCAGCGCACGGACAGGAGATACGCAGTATTTT.

This clonotype has only a few counts. The rearrangement uses TRBV30 and TRBJ1-5; D gene unclear. Germline CDR1 is GTSNPN and CDR2 is SVGIG (reference sequence). The CDR3 has 16 residues. Trimming took 1 base from V and 0 from J, leaving 13 bases between them. CDR3 sequence (DNA): TGTGCCTGGAGTGGACCGCTTGCGGGTAGCAATCAGCCCCAGCATTTT. It yields the protein CAWSGPLAGSNQPQHF.

This chain uses TRBV20-1 with TRBJ2-7, with D tentatively TRBD2 (7 bases). Trimming took off 4 bases at V and 0 bases at J, with 13 bases between the two ends. The CDR3 consists of 14 residues. The V gene's germline CDR1 is DFQATT and CDR2 SNEGSKA (reference sequence). The CDR3 region is CSAKKGGPSYEQYF. DNA of the CDR3: TGCAGTGCTAAGAAGGGGGGGCCCTCCTACGAGCAGTACTTC.

The chain is built from TRBV7-6 and TRBJ1-6; TRBD1 agrees at 9 bases. From germline, CDR1 is SGHVS and CDR2 FNYEAQ. The length of the CDR3 is 14 residues. Germline trimming cut 5 bases from V and 9 bases from J; bases unmatched to any gene: 5. The DNA of the CDR3 is TGTGCCAGCAGCCCCGGGACAGGGACTTCACCCCTCCACTTT. This codes for CASSPGTGTSPLHF.

Many counts were recorded for this clonotype. The V and J genes are TRBV9 and TRBJ1-2, with TRBD1 identical over 7 bases. This CDR3 region has 13 residues. V was pared by 2 bases and J by 3 bases, with 1 base of the junction left unmatched. Germline-derived CDR1 and CDR2 are SGDLS and YYNGEE. The CDR3 bases are TGTGCCAGCAGCGTGGGGACAGACTATGGCTACACCTTC. Translated: CASSVGTDYGYTF.

This clonotype was recorded at least ten times. This chain uses TRBV3-1 with TRBJ1-1; tentatively, D is TRBD1 (6 bases). The V and J ends lost 1 base and 6 bases respectively, with 12 bases between them. The CDR3 contains 14 residues. Germline values: CDR1 LGHDT, CDR2 YNNKEL (reference sequence). CDR3 in amino acids: CASSQGQGFAEAFF. The CDR3 coding sequence is TGTGCCAGCAGCCAAGGGCAGGGGTTCGCTGAAGCTTTCTTT.

This clonotype appeared many times. The chain joins TRBV7-2 to TRBJ2-5, with TRBD1 identical over 7 bases. The J segment lost 4 bases and the V segment lost 0 bases, leaving 5 bases of the junction unmatched. The V gene's germline CDR1 is SGHTA and CDR2 FQGNSA. The CDR3 loop spans 15 amino acids. CDR3 residues: CASSLAYRGVETQYF. For the CDR3, the DNA is TGTGCCAGCAGCTTAGCGTACAGGGGCGTAGAGACCCAGTACTTC.

This chain joins TRBV14 and TRBJ2-1, with TRBD1 identical over 10 bases. The CDR3 extends over 15 amino acids. Germline-derived CDR1 and CDR2 are SGHDN and FVKESK. V shed 4 bases and J 7 bases; nucleotides not matched to a gene: 7. CDR3 in amino acids: CASSPWTGGRNEQFF. CDR3 nucleotides: TGTGCCAGCAGCCCCTGGACAGGGGGTCGGAATGAGCAGTTCTTC.

The CDR3 loop is CASSSRAYGYTF. DNA for the CDR3: TGTGCCAGCAGTTCTCGGGCATATGGCTACACCTTC. The chain carries TRBV12-3 or TRBV12-4 and TRBJ1-2, with D unclear. The V gene lost 4 bases and the J gene lost 5 bases, with 8 bases spanning the gap. CDR3 length: 12 amino acids.

J is TRBJ2-1 and V is TRBV5-1; TRBD1 is a possible D gene (6 bases). V lost 0 bases to trimming and J lost 7 bases, with 11 bases between them. The CDR3 runs to 14 residues. CDR1 is SGHRS, CDR2 YFSETQ, per germline. As DNA, the CDR3 is TGCGCCAGCAGCTTGGTTTCAGGGGTGAATGAGCAGTTCTTC. It yields the protein CASSLVSGVNEQFF. The full variable domain, completed using reference TRBV5-1 and TRBJ2-1, is KAGVTQTPRYLIKTRGQQVTLSCSPISGHRSVSWYQQTPGQGLQFLFEYFSETQRNKGNFPGRFSGRQFSNSRSEMNVSTLELGDSALYLCASSLVSGVNEQFFGPGTRLTVL.

The CDR3, as DNA: TGCGCCAGCATGCGCTCAGGAGACCCCGGGGAGCTGTTTTTT. Its translation: CASMRSGDPGELFF. V usage is TRBV23-1 and J usage is TRBJ2-2; D gene uncertain. Being an ORF, TRBV23-1 has a function that is uncertain. The CDR3 totals 14 residues. V dropped 7 bases and J dropped 6 bases, with 15 bases sitting between them.

This chain joins TRBV12-3 or TRBV12-4 and TRBJ2-1; no clear D. Trimming took off 4 bases at V and 7 bases at J, with 17 bases between the two ends. This CDR3 is 15 amino acids long. The CDR3 region is CASSSLGRVGNEQFF. CDR3 nucleotides: TGTGCCAGCAGTTCTTTAGGTAGGGTCGGTAATGAGCAGTTCTTC.

This clonotype was seen only a few times. The chain has TRBV20-1 and TRBJ1-2, with D possibly being TRBD1 (5 bases). V gave up 0 bases and J gave up 2 bases, with 10 bases separating them. This CDR3 is 14 amino acids long. Germline-derived CDR1 and CDR2 are DFQATT and SNEGSKA (reference sequence). CDR3: CSARDDRTNYGYTF. Written as DNA, the CDR3 is TGCAGTGCTAGAGATGACAGAACAAACTATGGCTACACCTTC.

This clonotype was counted ten times or more. The chain has TRBV30 and TRBJ2-1; 11 bases match TRBD2. J gave up 6 bases and V 2 bases, and 6 bases lay outside the gene matches. The germline gives CDR1 GTSNPN, CDR2 SVGIG (reference sequence). The CDR3 runs to 15 residues. The CDR3 is CAWSFLAGGPNEQFF. CDR3 DNA sequence: TGTGCCTGGAGTTTCCTAGCGGGGGGCCCCAATGAGCAGTTCTTC.

This chain links TRBV6-5 with TRBJ1-5; no firm D call. This CDR3 comprises 15 residues. Deletions cut 0 bases from V and 2 bases from J, with 8 bases between. Germline assignment: CDR1 MNHEY and CDR2 SVGAGI. CDR3 amino acids: CASSYSTQRNQPQHF. Written as DNA, the CDR3 is TGTGCCAGCAGTTACTCGACACAGCGCAATCAGCCCCAGCATTTT.